This T cell receptor (beta chain) stems from a study of CXCR3-negative and CXCR3-positive naive CD8 T cells. Study in general: Every library held about 1.5 +/- 0.3 million TRB reads, and the total came to around 140 million. Study-wide findings and caveats: Comparison of naive CXCR3-negative and CXCR3-positive cells revealed similar TRBV-TRBJ usage, while memory cells differed. Naive cells positive for CXCR3 carried more hydrophobic TRB CDR3s than CXCR3-negative ones.

The TRB libraries of cDNA were built by UMI-labeled 5' RACE. After re-calling the 5' RACE reads, TCRdb lists one entry per CDR3 protein, DNA absent. Reported are about 130,000 distinct CDR3 sequences; the ten largest clones contain roughly 0.41%. In regard to this clonotype: What it recognizes is unknown.

CD8+ T cell subsets were each sorted in triplicate, about 310,000 cells apiece. Within the CD8+ T cell compartment, naive cells were CD45RO-CCR7+CD27+CD95-. Germline V lookup: CDR1 SGHTA, CDR2 FQGNSA. The CDR3 covers 15 residues. The receptor comes from a human donor in good health. Some clones in this sample may be carry-over from other donors' samples. Sequenced input: naive CXCR3+ CD8+ T cells from blood. Specified subset: CD45RO-CCR7+CD27+CD95- naive CD8+ T cells expressing CXCR3 (TNR3+). V usage is TRBV7-2 and J usage is TRBJ2-5. CDR3 loop: CASSLSGVAQETQYF.